These T cell receptor beta chains were read from a single sample in a study of blood T cell repertoires in COVID-19. Profiling relied on immunoSEQ multiplex PCR, and the TCRdb table lists in-frame clones only, not all of them. The table lists around 170,000 clones, 70% to 90% of them singletons. Sequencing was performed on peripheral blood. All receptors come from a man in his 60s with COVID-19, enrolled during active disease. CDR3s include the opening cysteine and the closing phenylalanine or tryptophan. A D gene is named only where the DNA matches it firmly. Not every row has a clone size; where given, it reads once, few, many or a size class.

d_gene: TRBD2; abundance: .; v_gene: TRBV28; len: 15; j_gene: TRBJ2-7; CDR3aa: CASSLLLAGGGEQYF; CDR3nt: TGTGCCAGCAGTTTACTGCTAGCGGGAGGTGGCGAGCAGTACTTC
d_gene: TRBD2; abundance: .; v_gene: TRBV9; len: 16; j_gene: TRBJ2-5; CDR3aa: CASSVATSGGQETQYF; CDR3nt: TGTGCCAGCAGCGTAGCTACTAGCGGGGGGCAAGAGACCCAGTACTTC
d_gene: TRBD1; abundance: .; v_gene: TRBV25-1; len: 16; j_gene: TRBJ1-2; CDR3aa: CASSGYQGEANYGYTF; CDR3nt: TGTGCCAGCAGTGGCTACCAGGGGGAGGCTAACTATGGCTACACCTTC
d_gene: TRBD1; abundance: few; v_gene: TRBV6-1; len: 16; j_gene: TRBJ2-1; CDR3aa: CASSDRDSTTYNEQFF; CDR3nt: TGTGCCAGCAGTGACCGGGACAGCACTACCTACAATGAGCAGTTCTTC
d_gene: TRBD2; abundance: .; v_gene: TRBV7-2; len: 15; j_gene: TRBJ2-7; CDR3aa: CASSKGTSVGNEQYF; CDR3nt: TGTGCCAGCAGCAAAGGGACTAGCGTCGGTAACGAGCAGTACTTC
d_gene: TRBD1; abundance: .; v_gene: TRBV19; len: 17; j_gene: TRBJ1-5; CDR3aa: CASSVRQGVAPNQPQHF; CDR3nt: TGTGCCAGTAGTGTCCGACAGGGGGTTGCTCCAAATCAGCCCCAGCATTTT
d_gene: TRBD1; abundance: .; v_gene: TRBV6-6; len: 14; j_gene: TRBJ2-7; CDR3aa: CASKGQGRSYEQYF; CDR3nt: TGTGCCAGCAAAGGACAGGGGCGCTCCTACGAGCAGTACTTC
d_gene: TRBD1; abundance: .; v_gene: TRBV6-5; len: 15; j_gene: TRBJ1-1; CDR3aa: CASIRDRAMNTEAFF; CDR3nt: TGTGCCAGCATCCGAGACAGGGCGATGAACACTGAAGCTTTCTTT
d_gene: .; abundance: .; v_gene: TRBV9; len: 13; j_gene: TRBJ2-3; CDR3aa: CASSGEVPYTQYF; CDR3nt: TGTGCCAGCAGCGGAGAAGTCCCTTATACGCAGTATTTT
d_gene: TRBD1; abundance: .; v_gene: TRBV19; len: 15; j_gene: TRBJ1-2; CDR3aa: CASSDRGRVRDGYTF; CDR3nt: TGTGCCAGTAGCGACAGGGGGCGCGTGCGAGATGGCTACACCTTC
d_gene: TRBD1; abundance: .; v_gene: TRBV3-1/TRBV3-2; len: 15; j_gene: TRBJ2-1; CDR3aa: CASSQAGGSYNEQFF; CDR3nt: TGTGCCAGCAGCCAAGCAGGGGGTTCCTACAATGAGCAGTTCTTC
d_gene: .; abundance: .; v_gene: TRBV4-2; len: 15; j_gene: TRBJ1-4; CDR3aa: CASSQDSATNEKLFF; CDR3nt: TGTGCCAGCAGCCAAGATTCTGCAACTAATGAAAAACTGTTTTTT
d_gene: TRBD1; abundance: .; v_gene: TRBV28; len: 15; j_gene: TRBJ2-7; CDR3aa: CASSSPGTGPWEQYF; CDR3nt: TGTGCCAGCAGCTCCCCCGGGACAGGGCCGTGGGAGCAGTACTTC
d_gene: TRBD1; abundance: .; v_gene: TRBV18; len: 14; j_gene: TRBJ1-1; CDR3aa: CASSPDRLNTEAFF; CDR3nt: TGTGCCAGCTCACCGGACAGGCTGAACACTGAAGCTTTCTTT
d_gene: .; abundance: .; v_gene: TRBV20-1; len: 11; j_gene: TRBJ2-7; CDR3aa: CSATLQAEQYF; CDR3nt: TGCAGTGCTACTCTACAGGCCGAGCAGTACTTC
d_gene: .; abundance: .; v_gene: TRBV7-2; len: 15; j_gene: TRBJ2-7; CDR3aa: CASSLGTLPSYEQYF; CDR3nt: TGTGCCAGCAGCTTAGGGACTCTCCCTTCCTACGAGCAGTACTTC
d_gene: TRBD1; abundance: .; v_gene: TRBV5-1; len: 15; j_gene: TRBJ1-1; CDR3aa: CASSWGTGSNTEAFF; CDR3nt: TGCGCCAGCAGCTGGGGGACAGGGTCCAACACTGAAGCTTTCTTT
d_gene: TRBD1; abundance: .; v_gene: TRBV6-2/TRBV6-3; len: 12; j_gene: TRBJ1-5; CDR3aa: CASSTGGQPQHF; CDR3nt: TGTGCCAGCAGTACAGGGGGCCAGCCCCAGCATTTT
d_gene: TRBD2; abundance: .; v_gene: TRBV7-2; len: 17; j_gene: TRBJ2-2; CDR3aa: CASSSAGGFRNTGELFF; CDR3nt: TGTGCCAGCAGCTCAGCGGGGGGGTTTAGAAACACCGGGGAGCTGTTTTTT
d_gene: .; abundance: .; v_gene: TRBV14; len: 11; j_gene: TRBJ1-2; CDR3aa: CASSQDSGYTF; CDR3nt: TGTGCCAGCAGCCAAGACAGTGGCTACACCTTC
d_gene: .; abundance: .; v_gene: TRBV27; len: 16; j_gene: TRBJ1-6; CDR3aa: CASRGGAALGNSPLHF; CDR3nt: TGTGCCAGCAGGGGGGGGGCCGCCCTGGGGAATTCACCCCTCCACTTT
d_gene: .; abundance: .; v_gene: TRBV19; len: 16; j_gene: TRBJ2-1; CDR3aa: CASSSRDVRQVNEQFF; CDR3nt: TGTGCCAGTAGTAGCCGCGACGTCAGACAAGTTAATGAGCAGTTCTTC
d_gene: TRBD1; abundance: .; v_gene: TRBV24-1; len: 15; j_gene: TRBJ2-2; CDR3aa: CATRGTGGNTGELFF; CDR3nt: TGTGCCACCAGAGGGACAGGGGGGAACACCGGGGAGCTGTTTTTT
d_gene: TRBD1; abundance: .; v_gene: TRBV30; len: 13; j_gene: TRBJ1-2; CDR3aa: CAWGEQGGVGYTF; CDR3nt: TGTGCCTGGGGCGAACAGGGGGGGGTTGGCTACACCTTC
d_gene: .; abundance: .; v_gene: TRBV4-3; len: 15; j_gene: TRBJ1-5; CDR3aa: CASSQAQGQNQPQHF; CDR3nt: TGCGCCAGCAGCCAAGCACAGGGACAAAATCAGCCCCAGCATTTT
d_gene: .; abundance: .; v_gene: TRBV4-2; len: 18; j_gene: TRBJ1-6; CDR3aa: CASSQRTGGWDYNSPLHF; CDR3nt: TGTGCCAGCAGCCAACGAACCGGAGGGTGGGACTATAATTCACCCCTCCACTTT
d_gene: .; abundance: .; v_gene: TRBV29-1; len: 15; j_gene: TRBJ1-1; CDR3aa: CSVEGHSDSNTEAFF; CDR3nt: TGCAGCGTTGAGGGTCATTCGGACAGTAACACTGAAGCTTTCTTT
d_gene: .; abundance: few; v_gene: TRBV11-2; len: 14; j_gene: TRBJ1-2; CDR3aa: CASRPNRANYGYTF; CDR3nt: TGTGCCAGCAGACCTAACAGAGCTAACTATGGCTACACCTTC
d_gene: .; abundance: .; v_gene: TRBV5-3; len: 17; j_gene: TRBJ2-2; CDR3aa: CARSLAWQGPNTGELFF; CDR3nt: TGTGCCAGAAGCTTGGCCTGGCAGGGGCCTAACACCGGGGAGCTGTTTTTT
d_gene: .; abundance: .; v_gene: TRBV2; len: 14; j_gene: TRBJ2-3; CDR3aa: CASSELSSTDTQYF; CDR3nt: TGTGCCAGCAGTGAATTGTCTAGTACAGATACGCAGTATTTT
d_gene: TRBD1; abundance: .; v_gene: TRBV3-1/TRBV3-2; len: 16; j_gene: TRBJ1-6; CDR3aa: CASSPQGSSYNSPLHF; CDR3nt: TGTGCCAGCAGCCCACAGGGGAGCTCCTATAATTCACCCCTCCACTTT
d_gene: TRBD2; abundance: .; v_gene: TRBV18; len: 15; j_gene: TRBJ2-7; CDR3aa: CASSSGTAGATEQYF; CDR3nt: TGTGCCAGCTCCTCGGGCACAGCGGGAGCGACGGAGCAGTACTTC
d_gene: TRBD1; abundance: .; v_gene: TRBV29-1; len: 15; j_gene: TRBJ2-7; CDR3aa: CSVSGHRDRASEQYF; CDR3nt: TGCAGCGTTTCCGGGCACAGGGACAGGGCGTCCGAGCAGTACTTC
d_gene: TRBD1; abundance: once; v_gene: TRBV6-5; len: 14; j_gene: TRBJ2-1; CDR3aa: CASSSRDRGNEQFF; CDR3nt: TGTGCCAGCAGTAGCCGGGACAGGGGCAATGAGCAGTTCTTC
d_gene: .; abundance: .; v_gene: TRBV18; len: 19; j_gene: TRBJ1-6; CDR3aa: CASSPVTGVPSSYNSPLHF; CDR3nt: TGTGCCAGCTCACCAGTGACAGGAGTTCCAAGCTCCTATAATTCACCCCTCCACTTT